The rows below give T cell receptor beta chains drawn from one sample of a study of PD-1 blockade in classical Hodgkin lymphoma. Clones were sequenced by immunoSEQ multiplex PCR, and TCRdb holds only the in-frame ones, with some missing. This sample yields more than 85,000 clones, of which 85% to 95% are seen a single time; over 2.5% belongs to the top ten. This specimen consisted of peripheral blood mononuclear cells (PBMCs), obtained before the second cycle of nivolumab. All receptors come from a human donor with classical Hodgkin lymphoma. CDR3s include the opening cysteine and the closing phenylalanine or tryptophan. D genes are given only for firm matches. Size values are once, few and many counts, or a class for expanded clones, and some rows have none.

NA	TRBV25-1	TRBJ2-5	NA	TGTGCCAGCAGTGAATTTGCGGGTAGGGAGACCCAGTACTTC	CASSEFAGRETQYF
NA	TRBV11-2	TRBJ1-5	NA	TGTGCCAGCAGCTTAGTTTGGGACGGCAATCAGCCCCAGCATTTT	CASSLVWDGNQPQHF
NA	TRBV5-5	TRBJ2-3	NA	TGTGCCAGCAGCTTGGAGGGTATTTCAGATACGCAGTATTTT	CASSLEGISDTQYF
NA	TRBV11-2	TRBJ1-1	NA	TGTGCCAGCCAGAAGGGGAACACTGAAGCTTTCTTT	CASQKGNTEAFF
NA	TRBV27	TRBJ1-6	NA	TGTGCCAGCAGTTTATCGGGCAGGCGCCGGTCACCCCTCCACTTT	CASSLSGRRRSPLHF
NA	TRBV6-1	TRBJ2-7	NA	TGTGCCAGCAGTGATAACCCGCTTAGGGAGCAGTACTTC	CASSDNPLREQYF
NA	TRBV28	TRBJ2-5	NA	TGTGCCAGCAGTTCCTGGGGGCTCACCCTAGAGACCCAGTACTTC	CASSSWGLTLETQYF
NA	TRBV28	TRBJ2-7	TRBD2	TGTGCCAGCAGTCCGCCCGGACTAGCGGGATCCTACGAGCAGTACTTC	CASSPPGLAGSYEQYF
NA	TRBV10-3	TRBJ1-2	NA	TGTGCCATCACTCACACCGTCCCGCCTCAAAACTATGGCTACACCTTC	CAITHTVPPQNYGYTF
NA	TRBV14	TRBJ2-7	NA	TGTGCCAGCAGCCAAGGAAGGGCGTCCTACGAGCAGTACTTC	CASSQGRASYEQYF
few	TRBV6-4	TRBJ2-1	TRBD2	TGTGCCAGCAGAGCGGGACTTCCTAACAATGAGCAGTTCTTC	CASRAGLPNNEQFF
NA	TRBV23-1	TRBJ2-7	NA	TGCGCCAGCATCGGCCCCTGGGAGCAGTACTTC	CASIGPWEQYF
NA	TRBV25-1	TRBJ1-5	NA	TGTGCCAGCAGCTCTAATAGCAATCAGCCCCAGCATTTT	CASSSNSNQPQHF
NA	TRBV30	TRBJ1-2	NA	TGTGCCTGGAGTGGGGGGGGCAGGTATGGCTACACCTTC	CAWSGGGRYGYTF
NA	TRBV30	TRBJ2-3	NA	TGTGCCTGGAAAGACGTTTTCGGAGCGCCGGATACGCAGTATTTT	CAWKDVFGAPDTQYF
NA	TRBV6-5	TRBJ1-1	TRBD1	TGTGCCAGCGCGGGGACAGGATACACTGAAGCTTTCTTT	CASAGTGYTEAFF
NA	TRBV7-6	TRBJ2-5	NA	TGTGCCAGCAGCCCAACCGGGACTTACCAAGAGACCCAGTACTTC	CASSPTGTYQETQYF
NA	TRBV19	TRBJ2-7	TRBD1	TGTGCCAGTATGGCCGGGACAGGGGGCAAGCAGTACTTC	CASMAGTGGKQYF
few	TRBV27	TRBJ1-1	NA	TGTGCCAGCAGACAGGGCTCTGAAGCTTTCTTT	CASRQGSEAFF
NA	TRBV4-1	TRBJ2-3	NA	TGCGCCAGCAGCCAAGTAACAGATACGCAGTATTTT	CASSQVTDTQYF
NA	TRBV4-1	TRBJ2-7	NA	TGCGCCAGCAGCCAAGGCCGCGGGGTCTCCGAGCAGTACTTC	CASSQGRGVSEQYF
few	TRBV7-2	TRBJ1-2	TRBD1	TGTGCCAGCAGCCTCAGGGGGGGCAACTATGGCTACACCTTC	CASSLRGGNYGYTF
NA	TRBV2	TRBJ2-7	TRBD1	TGTGCCAGCAGTGAACCCCCCGGGACAGCTTACGAGCAGTACTTC	CASSEPPGTAYEQYF
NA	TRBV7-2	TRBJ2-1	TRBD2	TGTGCCAGCAGCTCTAGCGGGGGGGCTTACAATGAGCAGTTCTTC	CASSSSGGAYNEQFF
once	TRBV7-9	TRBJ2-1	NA	TGTGCCAGCAGCCCTACAGGGCGGACCGGGGGGTTCTTC	CASSPTGRTGGFF
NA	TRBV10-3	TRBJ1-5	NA	TGTGCCATCAGTGAGTCGTTAGGGGGAAATCAGCCCCAGCATTTT	CAISESLGGNQPQHF
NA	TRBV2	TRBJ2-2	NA	TGTGCCAGCAGTAAGCGGGCCCAGAACACCGGGGAGCTGTTTTTT	CASSKRAQNTGELFF
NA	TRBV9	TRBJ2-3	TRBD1	TGTGCCAGCAGCCCCCGGGACAGGGGCTCGCGAGATACGCAGTATTTT	CASSPRDRGSRDTQYF
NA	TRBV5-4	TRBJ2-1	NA	TGTGCCAGCAGCATACAGGGAGGTGAGCAGTTCTTC	CASSIQGGEQFF
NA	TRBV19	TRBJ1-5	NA	TGTGCCAGCGCGAACTTGGTACAGCCCCAGCATTTT	CASANLVQPQHF
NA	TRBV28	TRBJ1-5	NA	TGTGCCAGCAGTAGTAGGTTGGGCAATCAGCCCCAGCATTTT	CASSSRLGNQPQHF
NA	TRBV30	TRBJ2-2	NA	TGTGCCTGGAGTGTCAATTTTTACGCCGGGGAGCTGTTTTTT	CAWSVNFYAGELFF
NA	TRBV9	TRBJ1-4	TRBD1	TGTGCCAGCAGCGTAGGTCGACAGGGCTTTAATGAAAAACTGTTTTTT	CASSVGRQGFNEKLFF
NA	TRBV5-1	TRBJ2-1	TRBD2	TGCGCCAGCACGACTAGCGGGCCATACAATGAGCAGTTCTTC	CASTTSGPYNEQFF
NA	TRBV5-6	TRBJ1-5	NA	TGTGCCAGCAGCCCTGGTGGGGGGATCCAGCCCCAGCATTTT	CASSPGGGIQPQHF
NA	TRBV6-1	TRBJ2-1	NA	TGTGCCATACCCGGGACAAACTTTTCCAATGAGCAGTTCTTC	CAIPGTNFSNEQFF
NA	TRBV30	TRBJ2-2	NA	TGTGCCTGGAGTGGGGCGGGTGGAGTCGGCCGGGAGCTGTTTTTT	CAWSGAGGVGRELFF
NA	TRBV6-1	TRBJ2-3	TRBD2	TGTGCCAGCAGTGTGTCGAGCGGGAGCCGCACAGATACGCAGTATTTT	CASSVSSGSRTDTQYF
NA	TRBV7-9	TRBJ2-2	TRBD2	TGTGCCAGCAGCTTACTCGGCGGGAGGGGCCGTTCCGGGGAGCTGTTTTTT	CASSLLGGRGRSGELFF
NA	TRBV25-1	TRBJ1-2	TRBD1	TGTGCCACCTCGGACAGGACCTATGGCTACACCTTC	CATSDRTYGYTF
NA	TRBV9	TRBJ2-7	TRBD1	TGTGCCAGCAGCGTAGGTTATAGGGGACAGGGCCGCTACGAGCAGTACTTC	CASSVGYRGQGRYEQYF